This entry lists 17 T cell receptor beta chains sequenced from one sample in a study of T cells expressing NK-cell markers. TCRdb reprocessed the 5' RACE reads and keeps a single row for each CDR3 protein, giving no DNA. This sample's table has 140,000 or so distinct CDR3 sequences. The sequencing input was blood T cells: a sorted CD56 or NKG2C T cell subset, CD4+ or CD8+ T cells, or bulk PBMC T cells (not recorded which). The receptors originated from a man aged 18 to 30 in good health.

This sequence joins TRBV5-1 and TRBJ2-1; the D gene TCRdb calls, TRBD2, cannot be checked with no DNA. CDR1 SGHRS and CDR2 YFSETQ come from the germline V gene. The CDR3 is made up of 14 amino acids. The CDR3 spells CASKTSEPTNEQFF.

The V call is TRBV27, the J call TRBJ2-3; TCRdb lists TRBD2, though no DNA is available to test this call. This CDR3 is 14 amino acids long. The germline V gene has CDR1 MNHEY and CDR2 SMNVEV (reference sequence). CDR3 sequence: CASSPLGAQDTQYF.

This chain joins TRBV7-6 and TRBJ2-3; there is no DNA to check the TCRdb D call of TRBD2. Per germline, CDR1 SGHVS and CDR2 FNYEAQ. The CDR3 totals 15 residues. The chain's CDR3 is CASSLGGGTTDTQYF.

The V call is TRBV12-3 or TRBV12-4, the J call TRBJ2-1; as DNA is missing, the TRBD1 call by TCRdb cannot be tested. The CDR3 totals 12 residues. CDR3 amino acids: CASSWGTNEQFF.

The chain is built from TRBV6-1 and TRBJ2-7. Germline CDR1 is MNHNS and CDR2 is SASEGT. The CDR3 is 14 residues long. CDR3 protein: CASSSQGGSHEQYF.

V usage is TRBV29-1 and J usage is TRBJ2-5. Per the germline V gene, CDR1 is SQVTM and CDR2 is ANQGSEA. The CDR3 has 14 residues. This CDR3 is CSVLGNAHLETQYF.

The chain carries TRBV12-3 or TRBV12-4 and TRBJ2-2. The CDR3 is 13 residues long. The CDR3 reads CASSDTNTGELFF.

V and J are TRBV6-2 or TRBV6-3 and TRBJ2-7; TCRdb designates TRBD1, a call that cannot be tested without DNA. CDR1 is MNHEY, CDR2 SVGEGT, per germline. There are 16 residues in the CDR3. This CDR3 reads CASSTTTPDSLYEQYF.

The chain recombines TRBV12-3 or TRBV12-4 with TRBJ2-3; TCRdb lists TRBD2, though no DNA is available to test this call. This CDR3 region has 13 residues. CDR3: CASSGVAGGTQYF.

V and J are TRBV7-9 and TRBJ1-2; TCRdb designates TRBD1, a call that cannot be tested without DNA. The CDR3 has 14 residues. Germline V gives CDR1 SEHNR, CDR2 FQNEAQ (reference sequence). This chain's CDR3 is CASSHADREDGYTF.

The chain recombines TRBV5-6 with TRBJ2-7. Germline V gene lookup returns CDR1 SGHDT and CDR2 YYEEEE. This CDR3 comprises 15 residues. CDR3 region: CASSLEAGGTYEQYF.

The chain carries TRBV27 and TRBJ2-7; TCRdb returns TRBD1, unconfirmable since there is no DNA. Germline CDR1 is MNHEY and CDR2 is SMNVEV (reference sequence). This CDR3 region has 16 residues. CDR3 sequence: CASSLSGDRGLYEQYF.

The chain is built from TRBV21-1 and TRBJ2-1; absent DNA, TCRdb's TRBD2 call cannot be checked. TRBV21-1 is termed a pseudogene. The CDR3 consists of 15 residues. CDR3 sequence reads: CASRFSLAGGNEQFF.

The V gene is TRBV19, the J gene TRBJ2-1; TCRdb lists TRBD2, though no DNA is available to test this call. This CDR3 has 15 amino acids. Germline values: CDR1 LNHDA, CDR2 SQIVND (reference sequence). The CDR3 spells CASSIVAGGPNEQFF. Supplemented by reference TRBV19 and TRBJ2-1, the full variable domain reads DGGITQSPKYLFRKEGQNVTLSCEQNLNHDAMYWYRQDPGQGLRLIYYSQIVNDFQKGDIAEGYSVSREKKESFPLTVTSAQKNPTAFYLCASSIVAGGPNEQFFGPGTRLTVL.

This CDR3 reads CASSPTSGSSNEQFF. The chain couples TRBV12-3 or TRBV12-4 to TRBJ2-1; the D gene TCRdb calls, TRBD2, cannot be checked with no DNA. The CDR3 extends over 15 amino acids.

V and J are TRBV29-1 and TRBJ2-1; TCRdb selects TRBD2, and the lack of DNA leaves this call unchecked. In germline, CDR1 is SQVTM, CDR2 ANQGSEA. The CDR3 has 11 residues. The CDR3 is CSGVGGDEQFF.

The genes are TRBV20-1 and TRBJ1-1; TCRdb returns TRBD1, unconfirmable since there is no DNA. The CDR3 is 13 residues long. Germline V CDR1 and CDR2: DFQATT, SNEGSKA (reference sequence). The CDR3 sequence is CSARTGLNTEAFF.